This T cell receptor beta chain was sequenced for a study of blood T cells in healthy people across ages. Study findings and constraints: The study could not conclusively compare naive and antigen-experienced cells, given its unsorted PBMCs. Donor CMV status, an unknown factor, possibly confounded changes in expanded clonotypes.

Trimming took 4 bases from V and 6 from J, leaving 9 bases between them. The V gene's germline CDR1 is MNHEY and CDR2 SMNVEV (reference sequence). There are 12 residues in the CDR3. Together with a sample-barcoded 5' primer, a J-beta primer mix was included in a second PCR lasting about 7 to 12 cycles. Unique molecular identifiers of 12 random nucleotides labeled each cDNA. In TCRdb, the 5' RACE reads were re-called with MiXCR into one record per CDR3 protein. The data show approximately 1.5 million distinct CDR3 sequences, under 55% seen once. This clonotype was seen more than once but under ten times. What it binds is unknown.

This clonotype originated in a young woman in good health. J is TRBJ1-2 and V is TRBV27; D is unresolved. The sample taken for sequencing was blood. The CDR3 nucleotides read TGTGCCAGCAGTTCAGGTCTGGATGGCTACACCTTC. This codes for CASSSGLDGYTF.